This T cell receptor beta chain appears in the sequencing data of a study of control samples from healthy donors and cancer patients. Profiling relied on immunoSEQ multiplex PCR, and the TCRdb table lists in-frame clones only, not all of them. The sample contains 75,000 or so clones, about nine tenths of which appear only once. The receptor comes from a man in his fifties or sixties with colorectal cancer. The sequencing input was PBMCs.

CDR3 coding DNA: TGTGCCAGCAGCTTGGCCTTCGGGGGGCTTGCCTACAATGAGCAGTTCTTC. This translates into CASSLAFGGLAYNEQFF. The chain has TRBV5-6 and TRBJ2-1; D is perhaps TRBD2 (7 bases). Trimming removed 0 bases from V and 2 bases from J, with 15 bases in between. The CDR3 totals 17 residues. CDR1 is SGHDT, CDR2 YYEEEE, per germline.